This TCR beta chain was recovered during a study of CD8 T cells in Susac syndrome (dated by TCRdb to between 2018 and 2021). Regarding the research as a whole: Whether CD8+ T cell activation and differentiation in Susac syndrome was antigen driven was tested using repertoire sequencing. The study at large found these results: The number of individuals in the TCR sequencing and HLA analysis was acknowledged as relatively small.

Peripheral blood CD8+ and CD4+ T cells from healthy donors, Susac syndrome patients and multiple sclerosis patients were profiled by high-throughput TCR beta sequencing. The healthy donors served as controls matched for age and sex. Bulk CD8+ and CD4+ T cells were purified by magnetic negative isolation, whereas CD8+ TEMRA cells were enriched by FACS. Blood was drawn into EDTA tubes, processed within 24 hours, and PBMCs were isolated by density gradient centrifugation. PBMCs intended for TCR sequencing were cryopreserved in liquid nitrogen and thawed later in a water bath at 37 degrees C. The sorted or isolated CD4+, CD8+ and CD8+ TEMRA cells reached a purity of at least 90%. Note on this clonotype: Its antigen has not been determined. No quality values exist for individual bases; no much larger clone is one base distant.

RNA was extracted using the RNeasy kit, and about 0.45 to 1 ug of the RNA was reverse transcribed with random hexamers. TCR beta CDR3 regions were amplified with the immunoSEQ multiplex PCR assay covering 54 Vbeta and 13 Jbeta segments. PCR amplification bias was corrected using a synthetic template baseline for primer optimization and computational correction. In the authors' own workflow: Reads were assigned to V, D and J genes according to IMGT and analyzed in immunoSEQ Analyzer, with only productive sequences retained. Clonality was calculated as one minus the Shannon entropy normalized by log2 of the number of productive unique sequences. For each patient and control, public and private clones were evaluated among the 100 most prevalent clones. Clones were defined as Susac-specific if absent from the healthy and MS cohorts, from 900 to 1,200 published viral clones and from other ImmuneACCESS disease sequences. The public reads were quality trimmed at Q25 with fastp and then assembled into clones with MiXCR by TCRdb, keeping productive beta chains. One record per CDR3 amino acid sequence lists the most common genes and DNA. TCRdb's processing, not the authors', yielded these V and J calls. For this sample the table gives around 150,000 distinct CDR3 sequences, of which around 93% were detected only once. The ten largest clonotypes hold more than 0.11% of the sample.

V ends up 2 bases short and J 4 bases short, with an unmatched junction base count of 9. From its cysteine to its phenylalanine, the CDR3 spans 17 amino acids. Left in the record is the CDR3 DNA by itself, 51 bases read in frame from the first base. The germline V gene gives CDR1 as LGHNA and CDR2 as YNFKEQ. The receptor chain draws on TRBV4-2 and TRBJ2-3, with 10 middle bases fitting TRBD2. The sequence was collected from a human donor in good health. The sample was CD4+ T cells from PBMCs. The CDR3 has the sequence CASSQPLAGDRADTQYF. In nucleotide form, the sequence is TGTGCCAGCAGCCAACCCCTAGCGGGGGACCGGGCAGATACGCAGTATTTT.